This record concerns one TCR beta chain sequence. These data are taken from a study of T cell changes during pregnancy in multiple sclerosis. V shed 9 bases and J shed 8 bases, with 20 bases lying between them. The CDR3 is made up of 14 amino acids. The germline CDR1 and CDR2 sequences are LNHDA and SQIVND (reference sequence). The protocol was immunoSEQ multiplex PCR, while the TCRdb copy is restricted to in-frame clones and leaves out a portion. This sample carries around 62,000 clones, 80% to 95% of them seen once, and the ten largest clones take more than 2%. The sample in question was peripheral blood, obtained in the second trimester of pregnancy. The chain uses TRBV19 and TRBJ2-1; a weak D match, TRBD2 (7 bases). This TCR came from a female donor in good health, enrolled as a control in a pregnancy study. CDR3 sequence reads: CASRPEGRGDEQFF. In nucleotides, the CDR3 is TGTGCCAGCCGACCCGAGGGGAGGGGGGATGAGCAGTTCTTC.